These 2 T cell receptor beta chains originate from one sample sequenced in a study of blood T cell repertoires in COVID-19. Clones were read by immunoSEQ multiplex PCR, and TCRdb kept only the in-frame ones, dropping some. The table shows 80,000 to 100,000 clones, with about 95% occurring only once. Sample: peripheral blood. The origin of the receptors is a human donor with active COVID-19. The donor label of this sample is uncertain.

V and J are TRBV7-9 and TRBJ2-2; D might be TRBD1 (7 bases). Trimming left V 5 bases short and J 7 bases short, with 17 bases between. This CDR3 region has 15 residues. Germline CDR1 and CDR2: SEHNR and FQNEAQ (reference sequence). The CDR3 loop is CASSRGTVNDGELFF. CDR3 nucleotides: TGTGCCAGCAGCCGCGGGACAGTAAACGACGGGGAGCTGTTTTTT.

The V call is TRBV14, the J call TRBJ2-6; 12 nucleotides agree with TRBD1. Trimming at V came to 0 bases and at J to 5 bases, leaving 14 bases not matched to a gene. The germline gives CDR1 SGHDN, CDR2 FVKESK. The CDR3 runs to 21 residues. In DNA form, the CDR3 reads TGTGCCAGCAGCCAAGACATGGGGGACAGGGGGCAACGGTCTAGGGCCAACGTCCTGACTTTC. Amino acids: CASSQDMGDRGQRSRANVLTF.